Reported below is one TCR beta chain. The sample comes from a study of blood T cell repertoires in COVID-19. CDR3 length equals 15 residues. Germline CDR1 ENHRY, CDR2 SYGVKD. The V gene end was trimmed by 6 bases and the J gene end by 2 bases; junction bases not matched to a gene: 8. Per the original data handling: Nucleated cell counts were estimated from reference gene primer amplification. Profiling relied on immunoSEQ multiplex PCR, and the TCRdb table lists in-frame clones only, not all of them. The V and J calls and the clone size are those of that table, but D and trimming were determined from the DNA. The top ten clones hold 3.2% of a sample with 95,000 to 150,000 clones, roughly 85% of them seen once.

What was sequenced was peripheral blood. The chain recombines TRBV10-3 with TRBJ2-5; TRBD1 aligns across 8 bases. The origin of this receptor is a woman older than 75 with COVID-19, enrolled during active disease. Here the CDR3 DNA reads TGTGCCATCAGCCGGACAGGGTCAGAGCAAGAGACCCAGTACTTC. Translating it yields CAISRTGSEQETQYF.